This TCR beta chain was captured in a study of blood T cell repertoires in COVID-19. This CDR3 region has 17 residues. Germline V gene lookup returns CDR1 SGHDT and CDR2 YYEEEE. After removal of 4 bases from V and 5 bases from J, the junction contained 16 bases not matched to a gene. Assay: immunoSEQ multiplex PCR; the TCRdb copy retains only in-frame clones and omits some. The sample records 70,000 to 95,000 clones, about nine tenths being singletons. Sequencing input: peripheral blood. V usage is TRBV5-6 and J usage is TRBJ1-2; 8 bases map to TRBD1. The sequence was collected from a human donor with active COVID-19. The donor label of this sample is uncertain. In DNA form, the CDR3 reads TGTGCCAGCAGCCCAGGACAGGGAAGTATTGAATGGTATGGCTACACCTTC. Translated: CASSPGQGSIEWYGYTF.